Sequencing of this T cell receptor beta chain was carried out in a study of T cell responses to AZD1222 COVID-19 vaccine. Second-dose intervals near 4 or 12 weeks were combined. A note on this clone: Its antigen is unknown.

Regarding the study as a whole: Spike-spanning, vaccine-associated CD4 TCRs were dominant at 160-218 and 743-854. Nearly half of the spike-specific TCRs reportedly recognize variant regions that carry no mutations. None of the repertoires were sampled until the peak T cell response had passed.

Profiled with immunoSEQ multiplex PCR; TCRdb holds only in-frame clones, not every one. The sample contains approximately 26,000 clones, over 75% of which appear only once. Germline V gene lookup returns CDR1 MNHNS and CDR2 SASEGT. V was trimmed by 2 bases and J by 4 bases, leaving 15 bases between them. The CDR3 length is 15 residues. The chain links TRBV6-1 to TRBJ2-7; D uncertain. Material: peripheral blood, obtained 28 days after the second AZD1222 dose. The source of this sequence is an adult who received the AZD1222 COVID-19 vaccine. The CDR3, as DNA: TGTGCCAGCAGTGAACACCCGGGCACGGATTACGAGCAGTACTTC. Translating it yields CASSEHPGTDYEQYF.